This T cell receptor (beta chain) was captured by sequencing in a study of T-cell reconstitution after alpha-beta-depleted transplantation in children. This clonotype was detected ten times or more. The authors prepared the TCRbeta library with unique molecular identifiers. TCRdb processed the PCR reads anew with MiXCR; each CDR3 protein has one entry. The sample records 600,000 to 700,000 distinct CDR3 sequences, approximately 17% being singletons. Trimming stripped 1 base from V and 3 bases from J, with 7 bases between. The V gene's germline CDR1 is SQVTM and CDR2 ANQGSEA. The CDR3 is made up of 13 amino acids.

The chain combines TRBV29-1 with TRBJ2-1; either TRBD1 or TRBD2 may supply D (5 bases each). The input for sequencing was PBMCs from the stem cell graft donor, taken from the stem cell graft. This sequence was found in a human donor who donated a stem cell graft to a child with acute myeloid leukemia. DNA of the CDR3: TGCAGCGTTGAAGGGGACCTCTACAATGAGCAGTTCTTC. Residues: CSVEGDLYNEQFF.